Presented here are 8 T cell receptor beta chains from one specimen sequenced in a study of identical twins. One entry per CDR3 protein results from TCRdb running MiXCR on the 5' RACE reads. The sample contains 450,000 to 500,000 distinct CDR3 sequences, 14% of which appear only once. These data were also filed under a second study, of yellow fever vaccine responses in identical twins.

What was sequenced was CD4+ T cells sorted from blood. The receptor source for this set is a woman aged 18-29 years in good health.

This clonotype was seen a few times. The CDR3, as DNA: TGTGCCAGCAGCCGACAGAGACTAGGGGGGCTAGACGAGCAGTACTTC. This translates into CASSRQRLGGLDEQYF. The chain carries TRBV9 and TRBJ2-7; D possibly matches TRBD1 or TRBD2 (6 bases each). Trimming stripped 4 bases from V and 5 bases from J, with 22 bases between. From germline, CDR1 is SGDLS and CDR2 YYNGEE. The CDR3 consists of 16 residues. Filled out from reference TRBV9 and TRBJ2-7, the complete variable domain reads DSGVTQTPKHLITATGQRVTLRCSPRSGDLSVYWYQQSLDQGLQFLIQYYNGEERAKGNILERFSAQQFPDLHSELNLSSLELGDSALYFCASSRQRLGGLDEQYFGPGTRLTVT.

This clonotype was picked up a small number of times. This chain joins TRBV4-3 and TRBJ2-6; 9 bases fit TRBD1. The CDR3 consists of 18 residues. Unmatched junction bases numbered 6, after V lost 1 base and J lost 2 bases. Germline V gene data show CDR1 as LGHNA and CDR2 as YSLEER. CDR3 amino acids: CASSQGTGVRPGANVLTF. The CDR3, as DNA: TGCGCCAGCAGCCAAGGGACAGGGGTGCGTCCTGGGGCCAACGTCCTGACTTTC.

In this sample, this clonotype turned up a few times. The chain couples TRBV24-1 to TRBJ2-7, with D tentatively TRBD2 (6 bases). Germline CDR1 is KGHDR and CDR2 is SFDVKD. Between the trimmed V and J ends, which lost 2 bases and 6 bases, there was a span of 16 bases. The CDR3 loop spans 15 amino acids. The chain's CDR3 is CATSDSRQGGAEQYF. The CDR3 coding sequence is TGTGCCACCAGTGATTCTAGGCAGGGAGGAGCCGAGCAGTACTTC.

The chain recombines TRBV29-1 with TRBJ1-5, with no clear D. Germline CDR1 SQVTM, CDR2 ANQGSEA. The CDR3 is 13 amino acids. Trimming took off 1 base at V and 5 bases at J, with 9 bases between the two ends. The CDR3 nucleotides are TGCAGCGTTGAAGGGACTGGGGATCAGCCCCAGCATTTT. As protein: CSVEGTGDQPQHF. Using reference TRBV29-1 and TRBJ1-5 for the parts outside the CDR3, the full variable domain is SAVISQKPSRDICQRGTSLTIQCQVDSQVTMMFWYRQQPGQSLTLIATANQGSEATYESGFVIDKFPISRPNLTFSTLTVSNMSPEDSSIYLCSVEGTGDQPQHFGDGTRLSIL.

This clonotype was seen repeatedly, ten times or more. This sequence joins TRBV20-1 and TRBJ1-1; D possibly corresponds to TRBD1 (5 bases). The CDR3 has 13 amino acids. Germline CDR1 is DFQATT and CDR2 is SNEGSKA (reference sequence). Trimming took 6 bases from V and 0 from J, leaving 11 bases between them. CDR3 in amino acids: CSAQDIVNTEAFF. The DNA of the CDR3 is TGCAGTGCGCAGGACATAGTGAACACTGAAGCTTTCTTT.

This clonotype occurred a few times. This rearrangement joins TRBV3-1 to TRBJ2-1, with D unclear. This CDR3 contains 14 residues. Germline values: CDR1 LGHDT, CDR2 YNNKEL (reference sequence). Trimming stripped 6 bases from V and 5 bases from J, with 14 bases between. For the CDR3, the DNA is TGTGCCAGCAGTACCCGACGAAGCCACAATGAGCAGTTCTTC. Amino acids: CASSTRRSHNEQFF.

This clonotype was recorded a few times. The chain links TRBV5-1 to TRBJ2-1; D not certain. In germline, CDR1 is SGHRS, CDR2 YFSETQ. This CDR3 spans 11 amino acids. Trimming took off 1 base at V and 9 bases at J, with 5 bases between the two ends. CDR3 in DNA: TGCGCCAGCAGCTTGAAGAGTGAGCAGTTCTTC. Its protein product is CASSLKSEQFF.

In its sample, this clonotype was seen a few times. The CDR3 reads CAAGTGSGYGYTF. As DNA, the CDR3 is TGTGCCGCCGGGACAGGGAGCGGCTATGGCTACACCTTC. This chain uses TRBV10-3 with TRBJ1-2, with TRBD1 matching over 9 bases. With V trimmed by 11 bases and J by 4 bases, 8 bases remained unmatched. This CDR3 has 13 amino acids. Germline V gene sequence: CDR1 ENHRY, CDR2 SYGVKD.